These T cell receptor beta chains were read from a single sample in a study of lung T cells in sarcoidosis with Löfgren's syndrome. TCRdb recomputed calls from the reads with MiXCR, one row per CDR3 protein. The repertoire consists of roughly 63,000 distinct CDR3 sequences, with around 20% occurring once and the leading ten covering under 3%. The sample was CD4+ T cells from PBMCs. The receptors were gathered from a human donor with sarcoidosis (Löfgren's syndrome or another form), or a control subject (not recorded which). Both conserved end residues are part of each CDR3. D genes are given only for firm matches. Size is omitted from some rows. Given values are once, few, many or a class for expanded clones.

TRBJ1-2	TRBD1	many	TRBV6-1	TGTGCCAGCAGTTTCGGGACAGGCTATGGCTACACCTTC	CASSFGTGYGYTF
TRBJ1-1	TRBD1	few	TRBV20-1	TGCAGTGCTAGTTCAAGCGGGGACAGGCCCCGGACTGAAGCTTTCTTT	CSASSSGDRPRTEAFF
TRBJ2-2	NA	many	TRBV6-6	TGTGCCAGCAGTTACCCACACGAAACCGGGGAGCTGTTTTTT	CASSYPHETGELFF
TRBJ2-1	NA	many	TRBV7-2	TGTGCCAGCAGCCCCGAGGCAGGATACAATGAGCAGTTCTTC	CASSPEAGYNEQFF
TRBJ2-2	NA	many	TRBV7-6	TGTGCCAGCAGCTCGCAGGGACCCAACACCGGGGAGCTGTTTTTT	CASSSQGPNTGELFF
TRBJ2-5	NA	many	TRBV6-1	TGTGCCAGCAGTGCCCGGAAGGGTCTCTCTGAGACCCAGTACTTC	CASSARKGLSETQYF
TRBJ2-1	NA	many	TRBV6-1	TGTGCCAGCAGTACACCGAGCTCCTACAATGAGCAGTTCTTC	CASSTPSSYNEQFF
TRBJ1-3	NA	NA	TRBV7-2	TGTGCCAGCAGCTTTCTCGGCACCATATATTTT	CASSFLGTIYF
TRBJ2-3	TRBD2	many	TRBV20-1	TGCAGTGCTCGCCTAGCGGGGGGGGCAGATACGCAGTATTTT	CSARLAGGADTQYF
TRBJ2-1	NA	many	TRBV27	TGTGCCAGCAGTCCATCCGGACAGTACAATGAGCAGTTCTTC	CASSPSGQYNEQFF
TRBJ2-5	NA	many	TRBV6-1	TGTGCCAGCAGTTTAGGGGGGGCCCAAGAGACCCAGTACTTC	CASSLGGAQETQYF
TRBJ1-4	TRBD1	many	TRBV28	TGTGCCAGCAGTTCCCGACTGGGGACAGTCGATGGTGAAAAACTGTTTTTT	CASSSRLGTVDGEKLFF
TRBJ2-5	NA	NA	TRBV18	TGTGCCAGCTCACTTCAGGGTGGCGAGACCCAGTACTTC	CASSLQGGETQYF
TRBJ1-5	NA	many	TRBV28	TGTGCCAGCATCATAGGGCAGGGGAATCAGCCCCAGCATTTT	CASIIGQGNQPQHF
TRBJ2-3	NA	few	TRBV4-2	TGTGCCAGCAGCCAGGCCTCCTCGGGACAGGCTGACTCCATAGCGGGTCCTAGCACAGATACGCAGTATTTT	CASSQASSGQADSIAGPSTDTQYF
TRBJ1-1	TRBD1	few	TRBV5-1	TGCGCCAGCACTGACAGGGGTAAGACTGAAGCTTTCTTT	CASTDRGKTEAFF
TRBJ1-4	NA	few	TRBV12-3/TRBV12-4	TGTGCCAGCAGTTCCCGGCCGAGAAGAGATGAAAAACTGTTTTTT	CASSSRPRRDEKLFF
TRBJ1-6	TRBD1	few	TRBV6-6	TGTGCCAGCAGTTACCGACAGGGACTCAATTCACCCCTCCACTTT	CASSYRQGLNSPLHF
TRBJ1-1	TRBD1	many	TRBV20-1	TGCAGTGCTAAGAGTTTCGACAGGGGGTACACTGAAGCTTTCTTT	CSAKSFDRGYTEAFF
TRBJ2-1	NA	many	TRBV29-1	TGCAGCGCCGAAAGCTCCTACAATGAGCAGTTCTTC	CSAESSYNEQFF
TRBJ1-5	NA	few	TRBV19	TGTGCCAGTAGTATCGTCGGCCTTGGCAATCAGCCCCAGCATTTT	CASSIVGLGNQPQHF
TRBJ1-1	NA	few	TRBV12-3/TRBV12-4	TGTGCCAGCAGTTTAAACGGACCGGTCGCGGGGAGGGCTTTCTTT	CASSLNGPVAGRAFF
TRBJ1-1	NA	many	TRBV6-2/TRBV6-3	TGTGCCAGCAGGACAATGGTCGGCACTGAAGCTTTCTTT	CASRTMVGTEAFF
TRBJ1-1	NA	few	TRBV12-3/TRBV12-4	TGTGCCAGCAGTGCCTCAACGGGCACTGAAGCTTTCTTT	CASSASTGTEAFF
TRBJ1-2	NA	many	TRBV28	TGTGCCAGCAGTTTATCGGCGATAGGCTACACCTTC	CASSLSAIGYTF
TRBJ1-1	NA	NA	TRBV18	TGTGCCAGCTCAGAAGGACTGATTATGAACGCTGAAGCTTTCTTT	CASSEGLIMNAEAFF
TRBJ2-5	NA	NA	TRBV24-1	TGTGCCACCAGTGACCTCGGAAACGGACAGACCCAAGAGACCCAGTACTTC	CATSDLGNGQTQETQYF
TRBJ1-2	NA	NA	TRBV11-2	TGTGCCGGCAGCTTAGATGGGGTGCGCTCCTATGGCTACACCTTC	CAGSLDGVRSYGYTF
TRBJ1-1	NA	many	TRBV20-1	TGCAGTGCTCATGGGACGCCTGGGGTAGCTTTCTTT	CSAHGTPGVAFF
TRBJ2-2	TRBD2	few	TRBV6-1	TGTGCCAGCAGACTAGCGGGAGACTGGGAGAACACCGGGGAGCTGTTTTTT	CASRLAGDWENTGELFF
TRBJ1-1	TRBD1	NA	TRBV7-8	TGTGCCAGCAGCTTAGCGGCCCGGACAGGGTACGGCACTGAAGCTCTCTTT	CASSLAARTGYGTEALF
TRBJ2-3	TRBD1	NA	TRBV19	TGTGCCAGTGGGACAGGGCTCACAGATACGCAGTATTTT	CASGTGLTDTQYF
TRBJ2-5	NA	many	TRBV15	TGTGCCACCAGCAGAGGATTTCAAGAGACCCAGTACTTC	CATSRGFQETQYF
TRBJ1-1	NA	NA	TRBV18	TGTGCCAGCTCACCGGTTGCAGGGAATGAAGCTTTCTTT	CASSPVAGNEAFF
TRBJ1-5	NA	many	TRBV7-2	TGTGCCAGCAGCTTAGAACTCTTCAATCAGCCCCAGCATTTT	CASSLELFNQPQHF
TRBJ1-5	NA	NA	TRBV19	TGTGCCAGTAGTATGGGGGGGACTATCAATCAGCCCCAGCATTTT	CASSMGGTINQPQHF
TRBJ1-5	NA	few	TRBV11-2	TGTGCCAGCAGCCAGGGACTCAATCAGCCCCAGCATTTT	CASSQGLNQPQHF
TRBJ1-3	NA	NA	TRBV5-4	TGTGCCAGCAGCTTGGGAGGACTGGGTTACGGAAACACCATATATTTT	CASSLGGLGYGNTIYF